This T cell receptor beta chain stems from a study of blood T cell repertoires in COVID-19. The germline V gene has CDR1 SGHTA and CDR2 FQGNSA. Between the trimmed V and J ends, which lost 6 bases and 4 bases, there was a span of 10 bases. The CDR3 contains 12 residues. The method was immunoSEQ multiplex PCR; TCRdb's version includes in-frame clones alone and lacks a portion of them. This table has 70,000 to 90,000 clones, 70% to 90% appearing once. The sequenced sample was peripheral blood. The clonotype originates from a woman in her fifties or sixties with acute or convalescent COVID-19. The chain has TRBV7-2 and TRBJ2-7, with no clear D. Here the CDR3 DNA reads TGTGCCAGCAGGAACGGCGGTTACGAGCAGTACTTC. It is translated as CASRNGGYEQYF.